These 27 T cell receptor beta chains share one sample of origin, sequenced in a study of blood T cell repertoires in COVID-19. The repertoire was sequenced with immunoSEQ multiplex PCR; TCRdb's copy has only in-frame clones and lacks some. This table has 80,000 to 100,000 clones, 90% appearing once. Input material: peripheral blood. These receptors all come from a human donor with active COVID-19. The donor label of this sample is uncertain.

The genes are TRBV27 and TRBJ2-1; 8 positions match TRBD2. Germline V gene data show CDR1 as MNHEY and CDR2 as SMNVEV (reference sequence). The V and J ends lost 6 bases and 12 bases, in that order; junction bases with no gene match: 7. CDR3 length: 12 residues. The CDR3 bases are TGTGCCAGCAGGGCGGGGGGTCGTAGGCAGTTCTTC. Protein sequence: CASRAGGRRQFF.

The genes are TRBV11-2 and TRBJ2-2; 12 bases match TRBD2. Germline assignment: CDR1 SGHAT and CDR2 FQNNGV. There are 17 residues in the CDR3. The ends lost 5 bases at V and 6 bases at J; junction bases unmatched: 10. CDR3 coding DNA: TGTGCCAGCAGCCGACCCACACTAGCGGGGGGAGCCGGGGAGCTGTTTTTT. This sequence encodes CASSRPTLAGGAGELFF.

The count of this clone is one. The J gene is TRBJ1-2, the V gene TRBV6-4; a weak D match, TRBD1 (6 bases). CDR1 is MRHNA, CDR2 SNTAGT, per germline. The CDR3 is made up of 15 amino acids. V lost 5 bases to trimming and J lost 6 bases, with 19 bases between them. As DNA, the CDR3 is TGTGCCAGCAGTAGACCCAGGGGATCATTTCATGGCTACACCTTC. It yields the protein CASSRPRGSFHGYTF.

The V call is TRBV7-5, the J call TRBJ1-2. TRBV7-5 is a pseudogene. The CDR3 is 12 amino acids. The CDR3 coding sequence is TGTGCCAGAAGCTTAGTTTCTTATGGCTACACCTTC. As protein: CARSLVSYGYTF.

The CDR3 sequence: CASSKTGGNEKLFF. The CDR3 DNA follows: TGTGCCAGCAGCAAGACAGGGGGTAATGAAAAACTGTTTTTT. The chain combines TRBV7-9 with TRBJ1-4; 9 nucleotides line up with TRBD1. This CDR3 is 14 amino acids long. CDR1 SEHNR and CDR2 FQNEAQ come from the germline V gene (reference sequence). Losses at the gene ends were 5 bases for V and 4 bases for J; bases not matched to a gene: 2.

The table lists this clone with a few counts. The chain recombines TRBV10-1 with TRBJ2-7; D possibly corresponds to TRBD1 (6 bases). The germline V gene encodes CDR1 WNHNN and CDR2 SYGVQD (reference sequence). V lost 7 bases and J 0 bases, leaving 13 bases between the germline ends. CDR3 length: 14 amino acids. This CDR3 reads CASTSGQPSYEQYF. The DNA of the CDR3 is TGCGCCAGCACATCCGGACAGCCCTCCTACGAGCAGTACTTC.

V gene TRBV4-1 combines with J gene TRBJ1-2; 9 nucleotides match TRBD1. CDR1 and CDR2 from the germline V gene are MGHRA and YSYEKL. With 0 bases clipped from V and 8 bases from J, the junction kept 4 bases outside the gene matches. The CDR3 is 14 residues long. CDR3 DNA: TGCGCCAGCAGCCAAGATCGACAGGGGGACGGCTACACCTTC. It specifies CASSQDRQGDGYTF.

The J gene is TRBJ2-7, the V gene TRBV29-1, with 7 bases matching TRBD1. The CDR3 sequence is 15 residues long. The germline V gene has CDR1 SQVTM and CDR2 ANQGSEA. With V trimmed by 6 bases and J by 4 bases, 15 bases remained unmatched. The chain's CDR3 is CSVVTTGTAVYEQYF. The DNA for the CDR3 is TGCAGCGTCGTTACTACCGGGACAGCAGTTTACGAGCAGTACTTC.

This chain uses TRBV5-4 with TRBJ2-2; 9 bases fit TRBD1. This CDR3 spans 18 amino acids. V shed 4 bases, J shed 1 base, and the junction held 11 bases outside the gene matches. Looked up from germline, CDR1 is SGHNT and CDR2 is YYREEE (reference sequence). The DNA of the CDR3 is TGTGCCAGCAGCCCTCCGGGACAGGGCTCCTTGAACACCGGGGAGCTGTTTTTT. Protein product: CASSPPGQGSLNTGELFF. Looking up the rest from reference TRBV5-4 and TRBJ2-2 gives the full variable domain: ETGVTQSPTHLIKTRGQQVTLRCSSQSGHNTVSWYQQALGQGPQFIFQYYREEENGRGNFPPRFSGLQFPNYSSELNVNALELDDSALYLCASSPPGQGSLNTGELFFGEGSRLTVL.

The chain combines TRBV7-2 with TRBJ1-2, with 10 bases matching TRBD1. V was clipped by 5 bases and J by 4 bases; unmatched bases: 7. This CDR3 contains 15 residues. The germline CDR1 and CDR2 sequences are SGHTA and FQGNSA. This CDR3 is CASSPRQGAVYGYTF. CDR3 bases: TGTGCCAGCAGCCCGAGACAGGGGGCCGTCTATGGCTACACCTTC.

V is TRBV19 and J is TRBJ2-2; TRBD1 is a possible D gene (6 bases). CDR1 is LNHDA, CDR2 SQIVND, per germline (reference sequence). V was clipped by 2 bases and J by 1 base, with 8 bases between them. The CDR3 is 15 amino acids. CDR3 loop: CASSIQGQNTGELFF. The CDR3 DNA sequence: TGTGCCAGTAGTATACAGGGACAGAACACCGGGGAGCTGTTTTTT.

The chain carries TRBV5-6 and TRBJ1-6; 7 bases agree with TRBD1. Germline CDR1 reads SGHDT; CDR2 reads YYEEEE. The ends lost 5 bases at V and 7 bases at J; junction bases unmatched: 12. The length of the CDR3 is 16 residues. The chain's CDR3 is CASRKTGQTRNSPLHF. The CDR3 nucleotides read TGTGCCAGCAGAAAAACGGGACAGACAAGAAATTCACCCCTCCACTTT.

V gene TRBV10-1 combines with J gene TRBJ2-2, with TRBD1 identical over 8 bases. Per germline, CDR1 WNHNN and CDR2 SYGVQD (reference sequence). V shed 4 bases, J shed 6 bases, and the junction held 7 bases outside the gene matches. The CDR3 is 15 amino acids. The CDR3 nucleotides read TGCGCCAGCAGTGGCTTACAGGGGGTGTCCGGGGAGCTGTTTTTT. Translation: CASSGLQGVSGELFF.

This rearrangement joins TRBV5-5 to TRBJ1-6; D remains ambiguous. The germline V and J ends were trimmed by 4 bases and 10 bases, with 12 bases remaining between them. CDR1 and CDR2 from the germline V gene are SGHKS and YYEKEE (reference sequence). The CDR3 sequence is 13 residues long. CDR3 in amino acids: CASSPEGTSPLHF. In DNA, the CDR3 is TGTGCCAGCAGCCCGGAGGGCACCTCACCCCTCCACTTT.

The J gene is TRBJ2-5, the V gene TRBV28; TRBD1 matches at 7 bases. The ends lost 6 bases at V and 2 bases at J; junction bases unmatched: 9. The germline CDR1 and CDR2 sequences are MDHEN and SYDVKM. CDR3 size: 15 residues. CDR3 sequence reads: CASSEYRGVQETQYF. CDR3 DNA: TGTGCCAGCAGCGAGTACAGGGGCGTACAAGAGACCCAGTACTTC.

This rearrangement joins TRBV5-5 to TRBJ2-7; maybe TRBD1 (5 bases). Germline loops: CDR1 SGHKS, CDR2 YYEKEE (reference sequence). V lost 4 bases and J 4 bases, leaving 15 bases between the germline ends. CDR3 size: 14 residues. The CDR3 reads CASSTENYRYEQYF. CDR3 bases: TGTGCCAGCAGCACGGAAAACTACAGGTACGAGCAGTACTTC. Combining the CDR3 with reference TRBV5-5 and TRBJ2-7 gives the whole variable domain DAGVTQSPTHLIKTRGQQVTLRCSPISGHKSVSWYQQVLGQGPQFIFQYYEKEERGRGNFPDRFSARQFPNYSSELNVNALLLGDSALYLCASSTENYRYEQYFGPGTRLTVT.

This sequence joins TRBV4-1 and TRBJ2-1; maybe TRBD2 (7 bases). The CDR3 has 16 amino acids. The V gene's germline CDR1 is MGHRA and CDR2 YSYEKL. The ends were cut back, 5 bases at V and 2 bases at J, with 16 bases in the middle. For the CDR3, the DNA is TGCGCCAGCAGCATAGACCGGGGGGCACCCTACAATGAGCAGTTCTTC. The encoded protein is CASSIDRGAPYNEQFF.

A single count supports this clone. The V call is TRBV9, the J call TRBJ2-1; TRBD1 matches 9 bases. The CDR3 contains 18 residues. V was clipped by 9 bases and J by 5 bases; unmatched bases: 21. Germline lookup yields CDR1 SGDLS and CDR2 YYNGEE. CDR3 coding DNA: TGTGCCACCCATAGAAAAGTGCTATGGGGACAGGGAAACAATGAGCAGTTCTTC. Amino acids: CATHRKVLWGQGNNEQFF.

The V call is TRBV5-1, the J call TRBJ2-7, with 8 bases aligning to TRBD1. J was trimmed by 4 bases and V by 0 bases; bases with no gene match: 9. The CDR3 spans 16 residues. Looked up from germline, CDR1 is SGHRS and CDR2 is YFSETQ. CDR3 nucleotides: TGCGCCAGCAGCTTGGACGGACAGGGTAGACGGTACGAGCAGTACTTC. This codes for CASSLDGQGRRYEQYF.

V is TRBV18 and J is TRBJ2-5; D is undetermined. V dropped 1 base and J dropped 2 bases, with 5 bases sitting between them. The length of the CDR3 is 13 residues. The germline V gene encodes CDR1 KGHSH and CDR2 LQKENI. CDR3 bases: TGTGCCAGCTCACCACGGGCTCAAGAGACCCAGTACTTC. Amino acid sequence: CASSPRAQETQYF.

This rearrangement joins TRBV9 to TRBJ2-1; D is unresolved. V lost 0 bases to trimming and J lost 8 bases, with 18 bases between them. There are 16 residues in the CDR3. Per germline, CDR1 SGDLS and CDR2 YYNGEE. The DNA of the CDR3 is TGTGCCAGCAGCGTAGTTAGCCTCCCCCGGATAGATGAGCAGTTCTTC. Its protein product is CASSVVSLPRIDEQFF.

The V gene is TRBV24-1, the J gene TRBJ2-3; 15 nucleotides match TRBD2. The ends lost 3 bases at V and 2 bases at J; junction bases unmatched: 8. From germline, CDR1 is KGHDR and CDR2 SFDVKD. CDR3 length: 19 amino acids. The CDR3 protein is CATSDRTSGRVGVTDTQYF. The CDR3 region has the DNA TGTGCCACCAGTGATAGGACTAGCGGGAGGGTAGGGGTCACAGATACGCAGTATTTT.

V is TRBV15 and J is TRBJ2-1; 7 bases are shared with TRBD2. Trimming cost V 1 base and J 0 bases; bases outside gene matches: 6. Germline V lookup: CDR1 LNHNV, CDR2 YYDKDF (reference sequence). This CDR3 has 17 amino acids. The chain's CDR3 is CATSRGLGGNSYNEQFF. CDR3 DNA: TGTGCCACCAGCAGAGGCCTCGGGGGGAACTCCTACAATGAGCAGTTCTTC.

The chain employs TRBV18 and TRBJ1-3; D uncertain. The ends were cut back, 3 bases at V and 0 bases at J, with 9 bases in the middle. Germline V CDR1 and CDR2: KGHSH, LQKENI. The CDR3 length is 15 residues. CDR3 nucleotide sequence: TGTGCCAGCTCACCTCTGACAATCTCTGGAAACACCATATATTTT. It translates to CASSPLTISGNTIYF.

This clone was picked up a small number of times. V and J are TRBV7-6 and TRBJ2-3, with 8 bases lining up with TRBD2. The germline V gene encodes CDR1 SGHVS and CDR2 FNYEAQ. This CDR3 has 17 amino acids. The ends lost 2 bases at V and 0 bases at J; junction bases unmatched: 7. CDR3 coding DNA: TGTGCCAGCAGCTTACTTGGCGGGGGGACTAGCACAGATACGCAGTATTTT. It translates to CASSLLGGGTSTDTQYF. Full variable domain (missing parts from reference TRBV7-6 and TRBJ2-3): GAGVSQSPRYKVTKRGQDVALRCDPISGHVSLYWYRQALGQGPEFLTYFNYEAQQDKSGLPNDRFSAERPEGSISTLTIQRTEQRDSAMYRCASSLLGGGTSTDTQYFGPGTRLTVL.

The chain links TRBV4-1 to TRBJ1-6; D gene uncertain. V shed 1 base and J shed 6 bases, with 13 bases lying between them. Looked up from germline, CDR1 is MGHRA and CDR2 is YSYEKL. The CDR3 has 16 amino acids. The CDR3 nucleotides are TGCGCCAGCAGCCAAGGGACTGAGAGTGTTAATTCACCCCTCCACTTT. This gives the protein CASSQGTESVNSPLHF.

The V call is TRBV3-1 (or the pseudogene TRBV3-2), the J call TRBJ1-1, with a tentative D call TRBD1 (5 bases). CDR1 is LGHDT and CDR2 is YNNKEL in the germline V gene (reference sequence). The V end lost 6 bases, the J end lost 0 bases, and 14 bases lay between the germline ends. The CDR3 runs to 15 residues. CDR3 bases: TGTGCCAGCAGTCAAAGGGCGGGGGTGAACACTGAAGCTTTCTTT. It specifies CASSQRAGVNTEAFF.